This T cell receptor beta chain was identified during a study of regulatory T cells in long-lasting Graves disease. Germline V gives CDR1 DFQATT, CDR2 SNEGSKA (reference sequence). The CDR3 is 12 residues long. Arm-PCR of CDR3 regions and iRepertoire HTBI primers were the basis on which TCR beta libraries were built. TCRdb re-analysed the multiplex PCR reads in MiXCR, keeping a single row per CDR3 protein. The data hold about 500,000 distinct CDR3 sequences, with 15% to 20% observed a single time. Broader study findings: Whereas new patients shared roughly 910 public clonotypes, persistent patients shared more, at 2,500 to 3,500. Newly diagnosed disease favored TRBV20-1 and TRBJ2-1 over persistent disease.

In the case of this clonotype: Its matching antigen is unknown.

Described time point: newly diagnosed GD, antithyroid drugs for less than 3 months. TCR sequences were obtained from RNA taken from PBMCs. A further study also used this sample, focusing on T cells in Graves' hyperthyroidism and ophthalmopathy. That paper notes: Absence of ophthalmopathy progression within 18 months defined stable Graves' hyperthyroidism. HTBI primers were used for first-round RT-PCR of the TCR CDR3.

The TCR originated in a man between 35 and 55 years old with Graves disease. The chain links TRBV20-1 to TRBJ2-7; D tentatively fits TRBD1 or TRBD2 (5 bases each). The sample in question was peripheral blood mononuclear cells (PBMCs), obtained at new diagnosis, from a patient treated with antithyroid drugs. The CDR3 loop reads CRSEGPSYEQYF. The CDR3 DNA follows: TGCAGGAGCGAGGGGCCCTCCTACGAGCAGTACTTC.